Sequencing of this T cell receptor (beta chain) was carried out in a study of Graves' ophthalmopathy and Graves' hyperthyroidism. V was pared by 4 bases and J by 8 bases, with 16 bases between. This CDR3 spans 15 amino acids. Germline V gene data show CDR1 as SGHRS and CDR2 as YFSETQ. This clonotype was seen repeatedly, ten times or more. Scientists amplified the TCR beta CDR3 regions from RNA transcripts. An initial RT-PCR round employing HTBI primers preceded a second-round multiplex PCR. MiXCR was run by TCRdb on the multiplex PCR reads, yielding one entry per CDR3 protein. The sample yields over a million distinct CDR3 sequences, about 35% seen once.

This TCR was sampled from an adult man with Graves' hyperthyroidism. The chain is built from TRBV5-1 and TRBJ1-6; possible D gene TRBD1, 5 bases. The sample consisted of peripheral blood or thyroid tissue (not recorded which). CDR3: CASSPGTSEYSPLHF. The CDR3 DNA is TGCGCCAGCAGCCCCGGGACCAGCGAGTATTCACCCCTCCACTTT.